These 25 T cell receptor beta chains were sequenced from one sample in a study of technical replicates of blood from several donors. Clones were read by immunoSEQ multiplex PCR, and TCRdb kept only the in-frame ones, dropping some. The repertoire holds approximately 59,000 clones, with around 88% as singletons. The sequenced sample consisted of PBMCs. The receptors come from a human donor in good health. Some clones in this sample may be carry-over from other donors' samples.

This clone was counted between two and nine times. The chain employs TRBV18 and TRBJ2-3; TRBD1 matches at 7 bases. Per germline, CDR1 KGHSH and CDR2 LQKENI. V dropped 2 bases and J dropped 2; count of bases not matched to a gene: 1. The CDR3 consists of 14 residues. CDR3 region: CASSPGTVTDTQYF. Written as DNA, the CDR3 is TGTGCCAGCTCACCAGGGACAGTCACAGATACGCAGTATTTT.

The rearrangement links TRBV19 to TRBJ2-7; tentative D call: TRBD2 (5 bases). The length of the CDR3 is 13 residues. CDR1 is LNHDA, CDR2 SQIVND, per germline (reference sequence). With 0 bases removed from V and 7 bases from J, the gap between germline ends came to 10 bases. Here the CDR3 DNA reads TGTGCCAGTAGTATAGATCCTTGGAGGGAGCAGTACTTC. This sequence encodes CASSIDPWREQYF.

The chain uses TRBV5-1 and TRBJ2-3; weak D call: TRBD2 (5 bases). Germline loops: CDR1 SGHRS, CDR2 YFSETQ. This CDR3 region has 17 residues. V lost 0 bases and J lost 3, with 17 bases in between. For the CDR3, the DNA is TGCGCCAGCAGCTTGGGGACTGGCGGGCGAACGACAGATACGCAGTATTTT. Protein product: CASSLGTGGRTTDTQYF.

V and J are TRBV7-9 and TRBJ2-5; 7 nucleotides align to TRBD1. The germline V gene encodes CDR1 SEHNR and CDR2 FQNEAQ (reference sequence). The CDR3 length is 14 residues. Trimming at V came to 6 bases and at J to 1 base, leaving 5 bases not matched to a gene. The CDR3 sequence: CASRTGTAQETQYF. DNA of the CDR3: TGTGCCAGCAGGACAGGGACGGCCCAAGAGACCCAGTACTTC.

This chain uses TRBV7-6 with TRBJ1-5; possible D gene TRBD1, 6 bases. CDR1 and CDR2 from the germline V gene are SGHVS and FNYEAQ. V shed 5 bases and J shed 0 bases, with 17 bases lying between them. This CDR3 has 17 residues. CDR3 coding DNA: TGTGCCAGCAGCCCAAGGGGCCGGGGGGCTAGCAATCAGCCCCAGCATTTT. The encoded protein is CASSPRGRGASNQPQHF.

The gene calls are TRBV5-1 and TRBJ2-5, with 14 nucleotides matching TRBD2. The trim removed 4 bases at V and 4 bases at J, leaving 15 bases unmatched. Germline CDR1 is SGHRS and CDR2 is YFSETQ. The CDR3 spans 19 residues. Written as DNA, the CDR3 is TGCGCCAGCAGCGAGATGACTAGCGGGGGGGCAGGATTTGGAGAGACCCAGTACTTC. It specifies CASSEMTSGGAGFGETQYF.

The chain combines TRBV7-2 with TRBJ2-5; D remains unclear. Trimming pared 5 bases from V and 0 bases from J, leaving 13 bases between. This CDR3 comprises 15 residues. Germline V gene data show CDR1 as SGHTA and CDR2 as FQGNSA. CDR3 coding DNA: TGTGCCAGCAGCGTGCAATGGCAAAACCAAGAGACCCAGTACTTC. It is translated as CASSVQWQNQETQYF.

The chain carries TRBV4-2 and TRBJ1-2; D remains ambiguous. CDR1 and CDR2 from the germline V gene are LGHNA and YNFKEQ. V was clipped by 0 bases and J by 1 base, with 9 bases between them. CDR3 length: 15 residues. The CDR3 coding sequence is TGTGCCAGCAGCCAAGATCGGGAGATTAACTATGGCTACACCTTC. It translates to CASSQDREINYGYTF.

V usage is TRBV4-3 and J usage is TRBJ2-3, with D possibly TRBD2 on 5 matching bases. Germline-derived CDR1 and CDR2 are LGHNA and YSLEER. The V end was cut by 0 bases, the J end by 2 bases, with 12 bases between. The CDR3 has 16 residues. This CDR3 reads CASSQEGVYNTDTQYF. The CDR3 coding sequence is TGCGCCAGCAGCCAAGAGGGAGTCTACAACACAGATACGCAGTATTTT.

The chain has TRBV5-1 and TRBJ1-2; D is unresolved. The CDR3 is made up of 13 amino acids. Germline assignment: CDR1 SGHRS and CDR2 YFSETQ. V shed 0 bases and J shed 7 bases, with 10 bases lying between them. CDR3 coding DNA: TGCGCCAGCAGCTTGGCCGGCAGAGGTGGCTACACCTTC. Protein sequence: CASSLAGRGGYTF.

V usage is TRBV12-5 and J usage is TRBJ1-4; no firm D call. Germline V lookup: CDR1 LGHNT, CDR2 FRNRAP. V lost 1 base to trimming and J lost 3 bases, with 6 bases between them. The CDR3 extends over 14 amino acids. This CDR3 is CASGLGSSNEKLFF. The CDR3 DNA follows: TGTGCTAGTGGTTTGGGTAGTTCTAATGAAAAACTGTTTTTT.

The V gene is TRBV7-9, the J gene TRBJ1-2, with a possible D match to TRBD1 (5 bases). Germline V gene lookup returns CDR1 SEHNR and CDR2 FQNEAQ (reference sequence). V was cut by 1 base and J by 3 bases, with 12 bases left in between. The CDR3 has 15 residues. This CDR3 is CASSLGRGEHYGYTF. CDR3 nucleotides: TGTGCCAGCAGCTTAGGACGGGGGGAGCACTATGGCTACACCTTC.

This clone was detected only once. This chain uses TRBV5-5 with TRBJ1-1, with a tentative D call TRBD1 (6 bases). Trimming removed 3 bases at V and 3 bases at J, with 12 bases between. The V gene's germline CDR1 is SGHKS and CDR2 YYEKEE (reference sequence). CDR3 length: 14 residues. CDR3 in amino acids: CASSSQGIDTEAFF. CDR3 nucleotides: TGTGCCAGCAGCTCCCAGGGGATTGACACTGAAGCTTTCTTT.

This sequence joins TRBV5-6 and TRBJ1-2; no firm D call. The CDR3 runs 14 residues. V shed 0 bases and J shed 0 bases, with 6 bases lying between them. Germline-derived CDR1 and CDR2 are SGHDT and YYEEEE. CDR3 in amino acids: CASSLEYSNYGYTF. The CDR3 region has the DNA TGTGCCAGCAGCTTGGAGTACTCTAACTATGGCTACACCTTC.

The V call is TRBV4-3, the J call TRBJ2-1; tentative D call: TRBD2 (5 bases). CDR1 and CDR2 (germline): LGHNA, YSLEER. CDR3 size: 16 residues. V lost 1 base and J lost 2, with 12 bases in between. This CDR3 reads CASSQALASAYNEQFF. The CDR3 nucleotides are TGCGCCAGCAGCCAAGCCCTAGCCTCAGCCTACAATGAGCAGTTCTTC.

This sequence joins TRBV6-5 and TRBJ2-7, with 12 bases identical to TRBD1. The length of the CDR3 is 16 residues. Unmatched junction bases numbered 4, after V lost 0 bases and J lost 4 bases. In germline, CDR1 is MNHEY, CDR2 SVGAGI. The CDR3 DNA follows: TGTGCCAGCAGTTACTCCGGGACAGGGGGCAGTTACGAGCAGTACTTC. It specifies CASSYSGTGGSYEQYF.

V usage is TRBV7-3 and J usage is TRBJ2-3; TRBD2 matches at 9 bases. Germline trimming cut 4 bases from V and 2 bases from J; bases unmatched to any gene: 4. Germline V gene data show CDR1 as SGHTA and CDR2 as FQGTGA. The CDR3 runs 15 residues. The CDR3 DNA reads as TGTGCCAGCAGCTCGCGGGGGGGCAACACAGATACGCAGTATTTT. Protein product: CASSSRGGNTDTQYF.

J is TRBJ2-7 and V is TRBV6-6; TRBD2 is a possible D gene (6 bases). Germline lookup yields CDR1 MNHNY and CDR2 SVGAGI (reference sequence). With 2 bases removed from V and 3 bases from J, the gap between germline ends came to 8 bases. The CDR3 is 13 residues long. Here the CDR3 reads CASSYRELYEQYF. CDR3 bases: TGTGCCAGCAGTTACCGGGAGCTCTACGAGCAGTACTTC.

CDR3 region: CASSLTGSYNEQFF. CDR3 DNA: TGTGCCAGCAGCTTGACAGGCTCCTACAATGAGCAGTTCTTC. The genes are TRBV5-5 and TRBJ2-1, with a weak D call TRBD1 (5 bases). The V end was cut by 1 base, the J end by 0 bases, with 5 bases between. Germline-derived CDR1 and CDR2 are SGHKS and YYEKEE (reference sequence). This CDR3 is built from 14 residues.

The V call is TRBV11-2, the J call TRBJ1-1; tentatively, D is TRBD1 (5 bases). The V and J ends lost 0 bases and 0 bases respectively, with 5 bases between them. This CDR3 comprises 14 residues. Germline V lookup: CDR1 SGHAT, CDR2 FQNNGV. CDR3 in amino acids: CASSLEGLNTEAFF. In nucleotides, the CDR3 is TGTGCCAGCAGCTTAGAGGGGCTGAACACTGAAGCTTTCTTT.

The chain joins TRBV1 to TRBJ2-7; the tabulated D call, TRBD2, remains unverified against the DNA. TRBV1 is classified as a pseudogene. This CDR3 is 14 amino acids long. For the CDR3, the DNA is TGCACCAGCAGACGACTTACCCTGGCCCACGAGCAGTACTTC. Its protein product is CTSRRLTLAHEQYF.

This chain uses TRBV18 with TRBJ1-6, with unresolved D. Germline values: CDR1 KGHSH, CDR2 LQKENI. Deletions cut 8 bases from V and 7 bases from J, with 9 bases between. The CDR3 consists of 12 residues. The CDR3 loop reads CASRERNSPLHF. The CDR3, as DNA: TGTGCCAGCCGAGAGCGAAATTCACCCCTCCACTTT.

In this sample, this clone turned up a few times. This chain joins TRBV6-1 and TRBJ1-3, with D possibly being TRBD1 (6 bases). Per the germline V gene, CDR1 is MNHNS and CDR2 is SASEGT. The CDR3 contains 17 residues. Trimming took 3 bases from V and 2 from J, leaving 17 bases between them. CDR3 loop: CASSERFGGLAGNTIYF. The CDR3 region has the DNA TGTGCCAGCAGTGAGAGGTTTGGGGGCTTAGCTGGAAACACCATATATTTT.

Only one count was recorded for this clone. This chain uses TRBV9 with TRBJ2-4; 9 bases fit TRBD2. Per the germline V gene, CDR1 is SGDLS and CDR2 is YYNGEE. The CDR3 covers 16 residues. Germline trimming cut 0 bases from V and 3 bases from J; bases unmatched to any gene: 4. CDR3 coding DNA: TGTGCCAGCAGCGTAGAGGGTAGCGGGGGCAAAAACATTCAGTACTTC. It specifies CASSVEGSGGKNIQYF.

V gene TRBV4-2 combines with J gene TRBJ1-4, with 12 positions matching TRBD1. V shed 0 bases, J shed 8 bases, and the junction held 7 bases outside the gene matches. The germline CDR1 and CDR2 sequences are LGHNA and YNFKEQ. The CDR3 is 17 residues long. CDR3 nucleotide sequence: TGTGCCAGCAGCCAAGAGGGGGGACAGGGGGCCGCCGAAAAACTGTTTTTT. It codes for CASSQEGGQGAAEKLFF.